A single sample gave rise to the 19 T cell receptor beta chains below, sequenced in a study of T-cell memory formation after mild COVID-19. TCRdb ran MiXCR on the 5' RACE reads and lists one entry per CDR3 protein. The table lists hundreds of thousands of distinct CDR3 sequences, about 20% of them singletons. The sequenced sample consisted of PBMCs or a T cell subset sorted from them (not recorded which). The receptor set was obtained from an adult woman who had mild COVID-19 (a few samples of this study predate the infection). Cell type and time point are not known.

The chain recombines TRBV29-1 with TRBJ2-1; perhaps TRBD1 as D (6 bases). The germline CDR1 and CDR2 sequences are SQVTM and ANQGSEA. This CDR3 has 14 amino acids. V was pared by 7 bases and J by 6 bases, with 19 bases between. CDR3 nucleotide sequence: TGCAGCGCCCCGGGGTCCCAAGGGGGCAATGAGCAGTTCTTC. As protein: CSAPGSQGGNEQFF.

The CDR3 loop reads CGFAGSQETQYF. The CDR3 region has the DNA TGCGGTTTTGCAGGGAGCCAAGAGACCCAGTACTTC. This chain uses TRBV20-1 with TRBJ2-5; D possibly matches TRBD1 or TRBD2 (5 bases each). CDR1 is DFQATT and CDR2 is SNEGSKA in the germline V gene (reference sequence). The CDR3 runs to 12 residues.

V and J are TRBV24-1 and TRBJ2-1; the match to TRBD2 covers 7 bases. After removal of 9 bases from V and 7 bases from J, the junction contained 11 bases not matched to a gene. In germline, CDR1 is KGHDR, CDR2 SFDVKD. The CDR3 sequence is 14 residues long. This chain's CDR3 is CATEARGGKNEQFF. The CDR3 DNA reads TGTGCCACCGAGGCTAGGGGAGGGAAGAATGAGCAGTTCTTC.

This clonotype was seen repeatedly, ten times or more. The chain is built from TRBV6-2 or TRBV6-3 and TRBJ2-1; 8 bases line up with TRBD2. This CDR3 is built from 14 residues. V was clipped by 7 bases and J by 0 bases; unmatched bases: 2. Germline V CDR1 and CDR2: MNHEY, SVGEGT. The CDR3 region has the DNA TGTGCCAGCAATCTAGCGGGCTCCTACAATGAGCAGTTCTTC. Translated, it gives CASNLAGSYNEQFF.

In this sample, this clonotype turned up a few times. The rearrangement joins TRBV7-8 to TRBJ1-5; the D gene is possibly TRBD1 (5 bases). This CDR3 comprises 15 residues. Per the germline V gene, CDR1 is SGHVS and CDR2 is FQNEAQ. Trimming stripped 1 base from V and 7 bases from J, with 14 bases between. In DNA, the CDR3 is TGTGCCAGCAGCTTAGGGGGGATTAGAGACCAGCCCCAGCATTTT. Protein sequence: CASSLGGIRDQPQHF.

This sequence joins TRBV6-2 or TRBV6-3 and TRBJ2-3, with a weak D call TRBD1 (6 bases). With 0 bases removed from V and 4 bases from J, the gap between germline ends came to 14 bases. Germline-derived CDR1 and CDR2 are MNHEY and SVGEGT. The CDR3 is 16 amino acids. The CDR3 bases are TGTGCCAGCAGTTACTCGATAGGGCAGGGGCCAGATACGCAGTATTTT. Its translation: CASSYSIGQGPDTQYF.

The genes are TRBV20-1 and TRBJ1-1; the D is unclear. The length of the CDR3 is 11 residues. Germline-derived CDR1 and CDR2 are DFQATT and SNEGSKA (reference sequence). Trimming left V 6 bases short and J 7 bases short, with 12 bases between. CDR3 sequence: CSASREHEAFF. In DNA, the CDR3 is TGCAGTGCCAGCCGGGAGCATGAAGCTTTCTTT.

V usage is TRBV29-1 and J usage is TRBJ2-7; D is perhaps TRBD1 or TRBD2 (5 bases each). The CDR3 spans 11 residues. V lost 6 bases to trimming and J lost 5 bases, with 11 bases between them. Germline V gives CDR1 SQVTM, CDR2 ANQGSEA. The CDR3 protein is CSVAEGNEQYF. The CDR3 nucleotides are TGCAGCGTCGCCGAGGGGAACGAGCAGTACTTC.

This chain links TRBV6-6 with TRBJ2-1; D possibly corresponds to TRBD1 (5 bases). Germline CDR1 and CDR2: MNHNY and SVGAGI (reference sequence). CDR3 length: 14 amino acids. V dropped 4 bases and J dropped 3 bases, with 10 bases sitting between them. CDR3: CASSSNRFYNEQFF. For the CDR3, the DNA is TGTGCCAGCAGTTCAAACAGGTTCTACAATGAGCAGTTCTTC.

The gene calls are TRBV11-3 and TRBJ2-3; 8 bases fit TRBD2. CDR1 and CDR2 from the germline V gene are SGHNT and YENEEA. J was trimmed by 1 base and V by 4 bases; bases with no gene match: 10. The CDR3 has 17 amino acids. CDR3 DNA: TGTGCCAGCAGCTCGCGGACTAGCAACGTACGCACAGATACGCAGTATTTT. Its protein is CASSSRTSNVRTDTQYF.

V gene TRBV6-5 combines with J gene TRBJ2-1; 13 bases are a match to TRBD2. CDR1 is MNHEY and CDR2 is SVGAGI in the germline V gene. The CDR3 totals 15 residues. J gave up 10 bases and V 5 bases, and 8 bases lay outside the gene matches. The CDR3 sequence is CASSRLTSGGLEQFF. CDR3 bases: TGTGCCAGCAGTCGTCTGACTAGCGGGGGGCTAGAGCAGTTCTTC.

A remark on this clonotype: One junction end does not reproduce the germline sequence, and a read error may be involved. V gene TRBV18 combines with J gene TRBJ2-3; D gene ambiguous. Germline V gene lookup returns CDR1 KGHSH and CDR2 LQKENI. This CDR3 has 16 residues. The CDR3 DNA follows: TGTGCCAGCTCCCCACCGGTCCCACCCAGAGGAGATACGCAGTATTTT. Translated: CASSPPVPPRGDTQYF.

This clonotype has more than one count but fewer than ten. The chain is built from TRBV15 and TRBJ2-1, with 9 nucleotides matching TRBD1. V trimming: 3 bases; J trimming: 7 bases; junction bases outside the gene matches: 1. The germline gives CDR1 LNHNV, CDR2 YYDKDF (reference sequence). The CDR3 length is 13 residues. This CDR3 is CATSRDRGNEQFF. In DNA form, the CDR3 reads TGTGCCACCAGCAGGGACAGGGGAAATGAGCAGTTCTTC.

Only a few counts were recorded for this clonotype. V and J are TRBV5-1 and TRBJ2-1, with TRBD2 matching 13 bases. The germline gives CDR1 SGHRS, CDR2 YFSETQ. Losses at the gene ends were 0 bases for V and 7 bases for J; bases not matched to a gene: 7. The CDR3 covers 17 residues. CDR3 nucleotide sequence: TGCGCCAGCAGCTTGGCCTTACTAGCGGGGGGGTTAAATGAGCAGTTCTTC. Translating gives CASSLALLAGGLNEQFF. Supplemented by reference TRBV5-1 and TRBJ2-1, the full variable domain reads KAGVTQTPRYLIKTRGQQVTLSCSPISGHRSVSWYQQTPGQGLQFLFEYFSETQRNKGNFPGRFSGRQFSNSRSEMNVSTLELGDSALYLCASSLALLAGGLNEQFFGPGTRLTVL.

The chain links TRBV7-9 to TRBJ2-3, with D maybe TRBD2 (6 bases). V lost 6 bases to trimming and J lost 1 base, with 14 bases between them. The CDR3 has 15 amino acids. Germline loops: CDR1 SEHNR, CDR2 FQNEAQ (reference sequence). The CDR3 DNA follows: TGTGCCAGCAGACCCGCGGGATCGGGCACAGATACGCAGTATTTT. Protein: CASRPAGSGTDTQYF.

The chain carries TRBV7-6 and TRBJ1-2; 7 nucleotides agree with TRBD1. The CDR3 totals 12 residues. The V gene's germline CDR1 is SGHVS and CDR2 FNYEAQ. Unmatched junction bases numbered 7, after V lost 8 bases and J lost 7 bases. The CDR3 DNA is TGTGCCAGCGGACCCGGGACAGCTGGCTACACCTTC. Translating gives CASGPGTAGYTF.

This clonotype was detected ten times or more. The rearrangement uses TRBV7-2 and TRBJ2-1, with 9 bases that match TRBD1. The ends lost 7 bases at V and 4 bases at J; junction bases unmatched: 5. The CDR3 contains 14 residues. Looked up from germline, CDR1 is SGHTA and CDR2 is FQGNSA. The CDR3 region is CASTPGQGYNEQFF. The CDR3 DNA reads as TGTGCCAGCACCCCGGGACAGGGTTACAATGAGCAGTTCTTC.

This chain connects TRBV20-1 to TRBJ2-3, with TRBD2 matching 9 bases. V shed 5 bases, J shed 0 bases, and the junction held 3 bases outside the gene matches. Germline values: CDR1 DFQATT, CDR2 SNEGSKA (reference sequence). This CDR3 spans 14 amino acids. For the CDR3, the DNA is TGCAGTGCTCGGACTAGCGAAAGCACAGATACGCAGTATTTT. Its protein is CSARTSESTDTQYF.

The chain is built from TRBV20-1 and TRBJ2-1, with D perhaps TRBD2 (7 bases). The CDR3 contains 14 residues. Looked up from germline, CDR1 is DFQATT and CDR2 is SNEGSKA (reference sequence). V was pared by 1 base and J by 9 bases, with 16 bases between. CDR3 nucleotides: TGCAGTGCTAGAGTGGGGGGGCCTCGGAGTGAGCAGTTCTTC. This sequence encodes CSARVGGPRSEQFF.